This passage covers 6 T cell receptor beta chains from one sample sequenced in a study of PD-L1 blockade in urothelial cancer. The repertoire was sequenced with immunoSEQ multiplex PCR; TCRdb's copy has only in-frame clones and lacks some. Of tens of thousands of clones in the sample, 75% to 85% were seen once. Sequenced here: PBMCs, sampled around atezolizumab (anti-PD-L1) treatment. Every receptor here comes from a man in his 60s with urothelial cancer.

This clone was detected once. The chain employs TRBV6-5 and TRBJ2-7, with a tentative D call TRBD1 (6 bases). The CDR3 sequence is 14 residues long. Germline V gene lookup returns CDR1 MNHEY and CDR2 SVGAGI. The V and J ends lost 5 bases and 2 bases respectively, with 13 bases between them. The CDR3 spells CASSKSRDTYEQYF. In DNA form, the CDR3 reads TGTGCCAGCAGTAAGTCCCGGGACACCTACGAGCAGTACTTC.

The rearrangement joins TRBV21-1 to TRBJ2-7; the D call of TRBD1 is as the table states it, not checked on the DNA. TRBV21-1 is a pseudogene locus. The CDR3 has 15 residues. CDR3 region: CASLLSGTGDYEQYF. The CDR3 DNA reads as TGTGCCAGCCTACTCTCCGGGACAGGGGACTACGAGCAGTACTTC.

The chain has TRBV14 and TRBJ2-3; 8 bases align to TRBD2. The CDR3 extends over 17 amino acids. The J segment lost 1 base and the V segment lost 4 bases, leaving 10 bases of the junction unmatched. Germline V gene data show CDR1 as SGHDN and CDR2 as FVKESK. The CDR3 sequence is CASSPNAGGLGTDTQYF. CDR3 in DNA: TGTGCCAGCAGCCCAAACGCGGGGGGCTTGGGCACAGATACGCAGTATTTT.

The V and J genes are TRBV19 and TRBJ2-1; TRBD2 matches at 8 bases. With V trimmed by 5 bases and J by 9 bases, 12 bases remained unmatched. The CDR3 spans 15 residues. Germline values: CDR1 LNHDA, CDR2 SQIVND (reference sequence). CDR3 nucleotides: TGTGCCAGTAGTTCACTAGCGGACCTCTCAAGTGAGCAGTTCTTC. This codes for CASSSLADLSSEQFF. Full variable domain (remainder filled in from reference TRBV19 and TRBJ2-1): DGGITQSPKYLFRKEGQNVTLSCEQNLNHDAMYWYRQDPGQGLRLIYYSQIVNDFQKGDIAEGYSVSREKKESFPLTVTSAQKNPTAFYLCASSSLADLSSEQFFGPGTRLTVL.

DNA for the CDR3: TGCGCCAGCAGCCAACTCCCGGGACAGGGCTCCTACGAGCAGTACTTC. The encoded protein is CASSQLPGQGSYEQYF. V and J are TRBV4-1 and TRBJ2-7; 9 positions agree with TRBD1. Germline V gene data show CDR1 as MGHRA and CDR2 as YSYEKL. The CDR3 runs to 16 residues. V gave up 2 bases and J gave up 0 bases; unmatched junction bases: 5.

The chain combines TRBV27 with TRBJ1-4; D is perhaps TRBD1 (6 bases). The germline V gene has CDR1 MNHEY and CDR2 SMNVEV (reference sequence). The CDR3 totals 14 residues. V was clipped by 8 bases and J by 8 bases, with 18 bases between them. As DNA, the CDR3 is TGTGCCAGCGCCCTTCGTGGGGGCTGGGAAAAACTGTTTTTT. This sequence encodes CASALRGGWEKLFF.